This T cell receptor beta chain was profiled in a study of blood T cell repertoires in COVID-19. Turning to the study itself: Nucleic acid was either cDNA or gDNA, and it came from T cells, B-cell-depleted T cells, or PBMCs.

V dropped 7 bases and J dropped 6; count of bases not matched to a gene: 10. The CDR3 spans 14 residues. Germline V gene sequence: CDR1 SGHVT, CDR2 SQSDAQ. The table came from immunoSEQ multiplex PCR; TCRdb's copy has only in-frame clones and leaves some out. The data contain some 140,000 clones, approximately 85% of them singletons. The specimen was peripheral blood. The origin of this receptor is a man aged 60 to 75 with COVID-19, enrolled during active disease. The chain uses TRBV7-4 and TRBJ2-7; 9 bases are a match to TRBD2. The CDR3 loop is CASTLGGRVSEQYF. As DNA, the CDR3 is TGTGCCAGCACCCTAGGCGGGAGGGTGAGCGAGCAGTACTTC.